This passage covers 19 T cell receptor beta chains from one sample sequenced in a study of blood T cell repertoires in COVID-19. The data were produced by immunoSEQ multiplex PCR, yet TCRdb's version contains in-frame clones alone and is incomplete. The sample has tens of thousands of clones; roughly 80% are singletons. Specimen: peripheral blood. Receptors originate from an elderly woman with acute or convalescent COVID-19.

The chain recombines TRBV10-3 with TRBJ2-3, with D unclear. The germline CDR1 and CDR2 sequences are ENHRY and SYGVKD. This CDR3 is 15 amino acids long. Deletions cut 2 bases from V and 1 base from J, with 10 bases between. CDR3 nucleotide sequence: TGTGCCATCAGTGAGCTGGGCTCGGGCACAGATACGCAGTATTTT. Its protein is CAISELGSGTDTQYF.

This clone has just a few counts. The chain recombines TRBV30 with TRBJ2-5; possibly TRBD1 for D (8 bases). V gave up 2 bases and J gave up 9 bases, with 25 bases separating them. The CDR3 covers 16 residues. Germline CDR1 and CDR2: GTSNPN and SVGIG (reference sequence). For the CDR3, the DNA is TGTGCCTGGAGTTACGGCGGGACAGGAGGGGCGGGGGCCCAGTACTTC. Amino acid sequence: CAWSYGGTGGAGAQYF. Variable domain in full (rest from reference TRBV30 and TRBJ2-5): SQTIHQWPATLVQPVGSPLSLECTVEGTSNPNLYWYRQAAGRGLQLLFYSVGIGQISSEVPQNLSASRPQDRQFILSSKKLLLSDSGFYLCAWSYGGTGGAGAQYFGPGTRLLVL.

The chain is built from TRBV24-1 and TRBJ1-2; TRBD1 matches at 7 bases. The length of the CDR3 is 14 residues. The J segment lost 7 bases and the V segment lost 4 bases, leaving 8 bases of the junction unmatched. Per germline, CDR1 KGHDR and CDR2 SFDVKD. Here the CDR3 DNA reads TGTGCCACCAGTGACCGGGGACAGTGGGGTGGCTACACCTTC. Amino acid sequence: CATSDRGQWGGYTF.

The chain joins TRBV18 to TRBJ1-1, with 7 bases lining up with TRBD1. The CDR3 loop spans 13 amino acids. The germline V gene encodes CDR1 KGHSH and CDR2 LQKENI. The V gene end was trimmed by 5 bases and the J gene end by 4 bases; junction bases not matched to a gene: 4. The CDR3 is CASSVQGGTEAFF. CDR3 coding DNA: TGTGCCAGCTCAGTTCAGGGGGGCACTGAAGCTTTCTTT.

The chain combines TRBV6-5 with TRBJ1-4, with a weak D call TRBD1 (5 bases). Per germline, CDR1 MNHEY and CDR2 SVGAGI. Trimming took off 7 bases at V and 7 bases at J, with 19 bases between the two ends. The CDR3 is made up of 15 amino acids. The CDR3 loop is CASIEVLGVGEKLFF. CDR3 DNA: TGTGCCAGCATCGAGGTTCTAGGGGTTGGTGAAAAACTGTTTTTT.

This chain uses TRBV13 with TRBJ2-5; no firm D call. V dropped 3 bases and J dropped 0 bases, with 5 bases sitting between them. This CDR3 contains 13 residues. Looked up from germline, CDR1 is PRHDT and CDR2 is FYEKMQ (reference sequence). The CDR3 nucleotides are TGTGCCAGCAGCTTCTCAGACCAAGAGACCCAGTACTTC. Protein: CASSFSDQETQYF.

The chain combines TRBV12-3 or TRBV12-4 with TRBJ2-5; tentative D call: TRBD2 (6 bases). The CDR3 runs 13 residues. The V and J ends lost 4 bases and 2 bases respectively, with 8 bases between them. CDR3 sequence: CASSSGLQETQYF. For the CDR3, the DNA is TGTGCCAGCAGTTCCGGACTACAAGAGACCCAGTACTTC.

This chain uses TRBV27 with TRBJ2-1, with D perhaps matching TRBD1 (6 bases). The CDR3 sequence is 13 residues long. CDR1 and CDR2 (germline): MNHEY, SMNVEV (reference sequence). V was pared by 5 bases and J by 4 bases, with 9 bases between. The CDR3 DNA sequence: TGTGCCAGCAGTCTAGGACAGTACAATGAGCAGTTCTTC. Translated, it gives CASSLGQYNEQFF.

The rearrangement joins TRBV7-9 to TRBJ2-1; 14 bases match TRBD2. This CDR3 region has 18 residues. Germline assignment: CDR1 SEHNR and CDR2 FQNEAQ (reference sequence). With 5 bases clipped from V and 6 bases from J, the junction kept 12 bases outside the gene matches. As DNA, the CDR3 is TGTGCCAGCAGCCTCCCGGGACTAGCGGGAGCGGGGGGCAATGAGCAGTTCTTC. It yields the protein CASSLPGLAGAGGNEQFF.

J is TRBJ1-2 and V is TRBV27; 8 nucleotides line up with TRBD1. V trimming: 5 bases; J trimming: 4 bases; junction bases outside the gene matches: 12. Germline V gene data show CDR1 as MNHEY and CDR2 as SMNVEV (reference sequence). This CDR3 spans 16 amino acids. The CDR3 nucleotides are TGTGCCAGCAGTCCACTTCCGGGAGACAGGGGCTATGGCTACACCTTC. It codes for CASSPLPGDRGYGYTF.

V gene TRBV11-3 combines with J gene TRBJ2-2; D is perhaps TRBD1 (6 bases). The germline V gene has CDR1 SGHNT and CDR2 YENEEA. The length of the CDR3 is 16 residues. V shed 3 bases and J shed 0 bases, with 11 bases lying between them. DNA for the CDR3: TGTGCCAGCAGCTTTGGGGGCATAGCGAACACCGGGGAGCTGTTTTTT. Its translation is CASSFGGIANTGELFF.

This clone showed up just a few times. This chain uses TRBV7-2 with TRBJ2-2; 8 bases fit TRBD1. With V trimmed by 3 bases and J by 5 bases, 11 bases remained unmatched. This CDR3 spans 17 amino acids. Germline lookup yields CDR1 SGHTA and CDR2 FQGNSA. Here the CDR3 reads CASSFDVDRGNTGELFF. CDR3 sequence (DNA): TGTGCCAGCAGCTTTGACGTCGACAGGGGCAATACCGGGGAGCTGTTTTTT. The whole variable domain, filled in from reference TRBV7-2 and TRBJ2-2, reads GAGVSQSPSNKVTEKGKDVELRCDPISGHTALYWYRQSLGQGLEFLIYFQGNSAPDKSGLPSDRFSAERTGGSVSTLTIQRTQQEDSAVYLCASSFDVDRGNTGELFFGEGSRLTVL.

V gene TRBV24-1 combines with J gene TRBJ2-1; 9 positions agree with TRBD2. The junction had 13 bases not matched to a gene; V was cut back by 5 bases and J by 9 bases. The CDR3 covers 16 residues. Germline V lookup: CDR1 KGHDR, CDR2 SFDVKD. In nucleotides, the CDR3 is TGTGCCACCAGTGGTAAGACCGGGACTAGCATCGGTGAGCAGTTCTTC. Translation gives CATSGKTGTSIGEQFF.

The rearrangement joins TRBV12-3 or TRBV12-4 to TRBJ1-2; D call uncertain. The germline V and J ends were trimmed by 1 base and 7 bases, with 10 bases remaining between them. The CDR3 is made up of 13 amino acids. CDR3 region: CASSLEGAGGYTF. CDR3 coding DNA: TGTGCCAGCAGTTTAGAGGGAGCCGGTGGCTACACCTTC.

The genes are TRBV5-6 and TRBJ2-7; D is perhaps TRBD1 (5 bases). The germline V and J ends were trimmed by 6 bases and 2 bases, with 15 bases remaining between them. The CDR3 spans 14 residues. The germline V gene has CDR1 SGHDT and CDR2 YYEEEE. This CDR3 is CASTLPGKTYEQYF. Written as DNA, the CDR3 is TGTGCCAGCACCCTTCCAGGGAAAACCTACGAGCAGTACTTC.

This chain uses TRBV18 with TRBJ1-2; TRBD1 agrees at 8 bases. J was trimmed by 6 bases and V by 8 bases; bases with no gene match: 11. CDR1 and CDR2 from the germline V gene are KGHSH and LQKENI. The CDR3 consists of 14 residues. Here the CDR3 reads CASTVKTGANGYTF. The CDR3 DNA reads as TGTGCCAGCACCGTCAAGACAGGGGCAAATGGCTACACCTTC.

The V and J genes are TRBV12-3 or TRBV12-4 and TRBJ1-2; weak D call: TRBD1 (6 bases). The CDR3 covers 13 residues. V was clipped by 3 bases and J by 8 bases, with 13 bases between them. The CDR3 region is CASSLAGAQGYTF. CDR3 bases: TGTGCCAGCAGTTTGGCGGGGGCGCAGGGCTACACCTTC.

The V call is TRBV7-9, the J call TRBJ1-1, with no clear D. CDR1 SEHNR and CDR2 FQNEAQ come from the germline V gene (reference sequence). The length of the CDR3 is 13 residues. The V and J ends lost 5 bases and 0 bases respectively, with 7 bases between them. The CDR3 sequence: CASSLDMNTEAFF. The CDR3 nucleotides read TGTGCCAGCAGCCTAGATATGAACACTGAAGCTTTCTTT.

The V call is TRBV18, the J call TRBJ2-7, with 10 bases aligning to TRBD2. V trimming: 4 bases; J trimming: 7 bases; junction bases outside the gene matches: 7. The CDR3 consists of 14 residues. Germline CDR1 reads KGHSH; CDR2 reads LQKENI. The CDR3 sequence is CASSQAGGPGEQYF. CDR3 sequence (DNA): TGTGCCAGCTCACAAGCGGGAGGGCCGGGGGAGCAGTACTTC.